The clone carrying this T cell receptor (beta chain) was seen only a few times. Antigen: not known. After template switching added a universal primer site, the resulting cDNA carried unique molecular identifiers. TCRdb itself ran the 5' RACE reads through MiXCR, one entry per CDR3 protein. The sample holds 1.5 million to 2 million distinct CDR3 sequences, roughly a third seen once. Trimming shortened V by 3 bases and J by 8 bases, and 13 bases separated the two germline ends. This CDR3 has 14 residues. Germline CDR1 is LGHNA and CDR2 is YNFKEQ. This sample was included in a study of identical twins. Findings and limits, study-wide: Conclusions relied on cross-sectional statistical analysis, not following the same donors. Excess sharing by twins proved weaker in beta out-of-frame sequences. Twin-shared out-of-frame alpha sequences showed excess low generation probability.

The receptor was isolated from a newborn girl in good health. The chain links TRBV4-2 to TRBJ1-4, with D unclear. The source material was cord blood. The CDR3 DNA sequence: TGTGCCAGCAGCCAGTTCCTCGGTGGAGAAAAACTGTTTTTT. The encoded protein is CASSQFLGGEKLFF.